The T cell receptor (beta chain) under discussion was sequenced for a study of graft-versus-host responses after intestinal transplantation. Sequenced by immunoSEQ multiplex PCR; TCRdb stores in-frame clones only, minus some. In the table there are about 64,000 clones, roughly 90% of which are singletons. This clone is a singleton in its sample. Its antigen remains unknown. The sample consisted of unstimulated CD8+ T cells sorted from spleen or lymph node cells, taken before transplant. This TCR came from a human donor who was the organ donor for an intestinal transplant.

The CDR3 protein is CASSSLRTGGDTQYF. The CDR3 bases are TGTGCCAGCAGTTCCCTCCGGACCGGGGGGGATACGCAGTATTTT. This rearrangement joins TRBV28 to TRBJ2-3; 7 bases agree with TRBD2. There are 15 residues in the CDR3. Per the germline V gene, CDR1 is MDHEN and CDR2 is SYDVKM. The V segment lost 4 bases and the J segment 6 bases; nucleotides outside the gene matches: 10.